What follows are 6 T cell receptor beta chains derived from one specimen sequenced in a study of T cell responses to AZD1222 COVID-19 vaccine. Profiled with immunoSEQ multiplex PCR; TCRdb holds only in-frame clones, not every one. The data show around 45,000 clones, with around four fifths seen just once and less than 25% held by the top ten. The sequenced sample was peripheral blood, obtained 28 days after the second dose of the MenACWY control vaccine. These receptors came from an adult who received the MenACWY meningococcal vaccine as a control.

This sequence joins TRBV27 and TRBJ1-5, with TRBD1 as a possible D gene (5 bases). V gave up 4 bases and J gave up 7 bases, with 20 bases separating them. The CDR3 is made up of 16 amino acids. Germline V gene lookup returns CDR1 MNHEY and CDR2 SMNVEV (reference sequence). Here the CDR3 DNA reads TGTGCCAGCAGTTATCAATATCGGGGACGAGTCCAGCCCCAGCATTTT. Its translation: CASSYQYRGRVQPQHF.

This chain joins TRBV11-2 and TRBJ2-1, with D possibly called TRBD1 or TRBD2 (5 bases each). The CDR3 spans 16 residues. Germline V CDR1 and CDR2: SGHAT, FQNNGV. V shed 5 bases and J shed 9 bases, with 23 bases lying between them. In DNA, the CDR3 is TGTGCCAGCAGCCCCGACATTGGGGCTAGCCGCGCTGAGCAGTTCTTC. Encoded protein: CASSPDIGASRAEQFF.

The chain joins TRBV7-8 to TRBJ1-1; 8 nucleotides agree with TRBD1. V lost 5 bases, J lost 0 bases, and 14 bases stayed unmatched. The germline V gene encodes CDR1 SGHVS and CDR2 FQNEAQ. There are 18 residues in the CDR3. CDR3 sequence (DNA): TGTGCCAGCAGCGAAACCGTTCGACAGGGGACCTTGAACACTGAAGCTTTCTTT. It codes for CASSETVRQGTLNTEAFF.

This clone has only one observation. The CDR3 reads CASSSPSGRGEQYF. For the CDR3, the DNA is TGTGCCAGCAGCTCCCCAAGCGGGAGAGGCGAGCAGTACTTC. The V gene is TRBV5-4, the J gene TRBJ2-7; 8 bases fit TRBD2. There are 14 residues in the CDR3. Unmatched junction bases numbered 8, after V lost 3 bases and J lost 6 bases. Looked up from germline, CDR1 is SGHNT and CDR2 is YYREEE (reference sequence).

The chain employs TRBV3-1 (or the pseudogene TRBV3-2) and TRBJ2-2; D perhaps matches TRBD2 (6 bases). CDR3 length: 15 amino acids. Per the germline V gene, CDR1 is LGHDT and CDR2 is YNNKEL (reference sequence). V was shortened by 5 bases and J by 4 bases, with 14 bases between the two germline ends. The CDR3 loop is CASSATSPGTGELFF. The CDR3 coding sequence is TGTGCCAGCAGCGCCACTAGCCCCGGCACCGGGGAGCTGTTTTTT.

J is TRBJ2-7 and V is TRBV12-3 or TRBV12-4; a weak D match, TRBD2 (5 bases). The CDR3 runs 13 residues. V dropped 6 bases and J dropped 1 base, with 10 bases sitting between them. The CDR3 DNA reads TGTGCCAGCAGCCCGGGAAGGTCCTACGAGCAGTACTTC. Translating it yields CASSPGRSYEQYF.